This T cell receptor beta chain was documented in a study of human T cells and chemical hapten exposure. In its sample, this clonotype was seen a few times. No antigen is known for it. Study findings and constraints: There was no change with DPC sensitization in TCRs above 1 in 1000 frequency.

Time point here: patch test 1, 2 weeks after DPC sensitization. Documented treatment: therapeutic diphenylcyclopropenone sensitization with weekly scalp DPC. The library tagged each cDNA molecule with unique molecular identifiers. TCRdb re-derived calls from the RACE reads in MiXCR, one entry per CDR3 protein. The table shows roughly 200,000 distinct CDR3 sequences, with about a fifth occurring only once. Germline V CDR1 and CDR2: DFQATT, SNEGSKA (reference sequence). Between the trimmed V and J ends, which lost 1 base and 5 bases, there was a span of 9 bases. The CDR3 has 13 residues. The source of this sequence is a woman in her 50s with alopecia areata. Some clones in this sample may be carry-over from other donors' samples. The chain combines TRBV20-1 with TRBJ2-1, with D maybe TRBD1 (6 bases). Sequenced material: whole blood, taken in connection with sensitization to the hapten diphenylcyclopropenone (DPC). In nucleotides, the CDR3 is TGCAGTGCTAGAGGATCAGGGGACAATGAGCAGTTCTTC. This sequence encodes CSARGSGDNEQFF.